This T cell receptor beta chain was recorded in a study of blood T cells in healthy people across ages. Trimming cost V 4 bases and J 1 base, with 15 bases left between them. CDR1 is SGHRS, CDR2 YFSETQ, per germline. This CDR3 spans 17 amino acids. A second 7 to 11 cycle PCR used barcoded and J-beta primers. A 12-random-nucleotide template-switch adaptor tagged each cDNA molecule. TCRdb reanalysed the 5' RACE reads using MiXCR and keeps one entry per CDR3 protein. The sample carries hundreds of thousands of distinct CDR3 sequences, about 21% recorded once. The chain joins TRBV5-1 to TRBJ2-6; D perhaps matches TRBD2 (6 bases). The sample taken for sequencing was blood. This clonotype was obtained from a man in his 70s in good health. In DNA form, the CDR3 reads TGCGCCAGCAGCCGCGGGACTGGTGGTTCTGGGGCCAACGTCCTGACTTTC. This sequence encodes CASSRGTGGSGANVLTF.